This T cell receptor beta chain was captured by sequencing in a study of OX40 agonist ivuxolimab in advanced cancers. In the study overall: Mean age roughly 65 years, range roughly 23 to 79; 82.7% male.

Prior autoimmune disease or systemic immunosuppression barred patients. The data were produced by immunoSEQ multiplex PCR, yet TCRdb's version contains in-frame clones alone and is incomplete. This sample has more than 55,000 clones, with over 60% found just once. There are 14 residues in the CDR3. Germline loops: CDR1 SGHVS, CDR2 FNYEAQ. V was cut by 1 base and J by 5 bases, with 11 bases left in between. V gene TRBV7-6 combines with J gene TRBJ2-5; possibly TRBD1 or TRBD2 for D (5 bases each). The clonotype was recovered from an adult with an advanced solid tumor such as melanoma, head and neck, liver or kidney cancer. The sequencing here drew on CD4+ or CD8+ T cells sorted from blood, taken in a trial of the OX40 agonist ivuxolimab. The chain's CDR3 is CASSLVNRRETQYF. In nucleotides, the CDR3 is TGTGCCAGCAGCTTAGTAAACAGGAGGGAGACCCAGTACTTC.